Listed below are T cell receptor beta chains from one sample, sequenced in a study of T-cell memory formation after mild COVID-19. TCRdb itself ran the 5' RACE reads through MiXCR, one entry per CDR3 protein. This table has 240,000 or so distinct CDR3 sequences, approximately 10% appearing once. Sequencing was done on a sample of PBMCs or a T cell subset sorted from them (not recorded which). These receptors originate from a young man who had mild COVID-19 (a few samples of this study predate the infection). Cell type and time point are not known. Each CDR3 is given without its conserved first and last residue. The D gene is left open where the match is weak.

14	TRBD2	TRBV7-2	TRBJ2-3	ASSRLAGALTDTQY
15	.	TRBV6-1	TRBJ1-1	ASSEQRDVWYYGEAF
16	.	TRBV7-9	TRBJ2-6	ASTGPGHTYSGANVLT
13	TRBD1	TRBV5-1	TRBJ2-5	ASSLVGTASETQY
12	.	TRBV10-3	TRBJ1-4	AISQDRAAEKLF
13	TRBD2	TRBV7-2	TRBJ2-3	ASSSPSGGEDTQY
12	.	TRBV12-3/TRBV12-4	TRBJ2-2	ASAGRQGTGELF
13	TRBD2	TRBV12-3/TRBV12-4	TRBJ2-7	ASSPRTSGSFKQY
11	.	TRBV5-1	TRBJ2-1	ASSLSRDPGQF
13	TRBD1	TRBV20-1	TRBJ2-3	SARDRTGSTDTQY
12	.	TRBV6-2/TRBV6-3	TRBJ1-3	ASTPSGSGNTIY
12	.	TRBV5-1	TRBJ1-4	ASSLGRSNEKLF
11	TRBD1	TRBV20-1	TRBJ1-4	SARARGNEKLF
12	.	TRBV6-1	TRBJ1-5	ASSEIGPSQPQH
13	.	TRBV9	TRBJ1-5	ASSVGVRVPQPQH
10	.	TRBV12-3/TRBV12-4	TRBJ2-3	ASSRSPDTQY
9	.	TRBV6-5	TRBJ1-2	ASRGGDGYT
11	TRBD2	TRBV9	TRBJ2-3	ASSQRGSDTQY
11	.	TRBV20-1	TRBJ1-5	SASRTVNQPQH
11	.	TRBV2	TRBJ1-1	ASTKTENTEAF
12	.	TRBV7-8	TRBJ2-7	ASSLNFPGYEQY
11	.	TRBV29-1	TRBJ1-1	SVGQTMNTEAF
11	.	TRBV7-9	TRBJ1-6	ASSSGVNSPLH
12	.	TRBV6-5	TRBJ1-1	ASSYDTINTEAF
13	.	TRBV5-1	TRBJ2-5	ASSLASAGGETQY
11	.	TRBV7-2	TRBJ2-3	ASSPDVADTQY
10	.	TRBV12-3/TRBV12-4	TRBJ1-1	ASSLYSSEAF
11	TRBD1	TRBV20-1	TRBJ1-2	SAWGQTDYGYT
12	.	TRBV7-9	TRBJ2-5	ASSADWRQETQY
10	.	TRBV5-4	TRBJ2-2	ASSYDTGELF
12	TRBD1	TRBV2	TRBJ2-5	ASRAGTDEETQY
10	.	TRBV6-6	TRBJ1-1	ASGHRNTEAF
14	TRBD2	TRBV4-1	TRBJ2-5	ASSQRGRGVQETQY
14	.	TRBV30	TRBJ2-5	AWSFEDPFSRETQY
13	.	TRBV20-1	TRBJ1-2	SARDPGRAVGGYT
12	TRBD1	TRBV11-2	TRBJ2-2	ASSRQGVAGELF
14	TRBD1	TRBV6-2/TRBV6-3	TRBJ2-3	ASSYATGVSTDTQY
15	.	TRBV15	TRBJ2-3	ATSRGGTVPSTDTQY
10	.	TRBV20-1	TRBJ1-2	SVTERGYGYT
14	.	TRBV7-2	TRBJ1-4	ASSLGPGWGSEKLF
10	.	TRBV5-6	TRBJ1-1	ASSSGNREAF
12	TRBD1	TRBV11-2	TRBJ1-2	ASSLGATGDGYT
16	.	TRBV21-1	TRBJ1-5	ASRIGEQYFSSNQPQH
11	.	TRBV4-2	TRBJ2-7	ASSQLASSEQY
13	.	TRBV12-3/TRBV12-4	TRBJ1-5	ASSPRQGSNQPQH
9	.	TRBV20-1	TRBJ1-1	SARLGVEAF
14	TRBD1	TRBV7-9	TRBJ1-2	ASSLPRQGRDYGYT
15	TRBD1	TRBV7-8	TRBJ2-3	ASSLVGTTGFRDTQY
10	.	TRBV12-3/TRBV12-4	TRBJ1-1	ASSGRGPEAF
9	.	TRBV4-2	TRBJ2-7	ASNGPYEQY
14	.	TRBV7-9	TRBJ1-3	ASSLQATASGNTIY
13	.	TRBV2	TRBJ1-3	ASRRALFSGNTIY
11	TRBD1	TRBV20-1	TRBJ2-5	SAVDRGQETQY
13	TRBD2	TRBV20-1	TRBJ2-3	SALGLADSTDTQY
15	TRBD2	TRBV6-5	TRBJ2-6	ASSSPGRGAGANVLT